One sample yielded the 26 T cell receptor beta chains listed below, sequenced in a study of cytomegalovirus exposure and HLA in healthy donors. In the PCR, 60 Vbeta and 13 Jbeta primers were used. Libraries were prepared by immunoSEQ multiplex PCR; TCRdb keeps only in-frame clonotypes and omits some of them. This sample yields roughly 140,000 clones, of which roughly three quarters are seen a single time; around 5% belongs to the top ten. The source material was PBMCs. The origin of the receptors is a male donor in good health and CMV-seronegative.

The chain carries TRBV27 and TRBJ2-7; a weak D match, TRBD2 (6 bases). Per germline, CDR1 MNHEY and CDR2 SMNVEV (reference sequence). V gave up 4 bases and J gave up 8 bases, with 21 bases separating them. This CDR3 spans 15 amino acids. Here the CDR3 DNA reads TGTGCCAGCAGTTCATGGGACTCCCGGACGGATCAGCAGTACTTC. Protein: CASSSWDSRTDQQYF.

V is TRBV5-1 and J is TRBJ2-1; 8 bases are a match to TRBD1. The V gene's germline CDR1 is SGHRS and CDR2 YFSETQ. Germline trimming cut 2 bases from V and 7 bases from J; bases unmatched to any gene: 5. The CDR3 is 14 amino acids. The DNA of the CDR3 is TGCGCCAGCAGCTTAGGACAGGGAGGTAATGAGCAGTTCTTC. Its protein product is CASSLGQGGNEQFF.

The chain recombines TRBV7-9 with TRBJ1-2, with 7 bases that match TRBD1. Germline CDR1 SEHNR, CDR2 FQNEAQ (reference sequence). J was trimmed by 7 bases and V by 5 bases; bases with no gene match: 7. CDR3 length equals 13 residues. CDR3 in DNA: TGTGCCAGCAGCACTACAGGGGTCCGTGGCTACACCTTC. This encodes CASSTTGVRGYTF.

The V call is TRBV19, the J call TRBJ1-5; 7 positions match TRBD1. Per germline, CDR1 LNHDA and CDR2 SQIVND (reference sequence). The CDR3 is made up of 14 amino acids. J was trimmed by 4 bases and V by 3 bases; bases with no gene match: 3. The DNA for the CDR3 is TGTGCCAGTAGTATGGGACAGCTAAATCAGCCCCAGCATTTT. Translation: CASSMGQLNQPQHF. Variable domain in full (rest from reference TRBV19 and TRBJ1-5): DGGITQSPKYLFRKEGQNVTLSCEQNLNHDAMYWYRQDPGQGLRLIYYSQIVNDFQKGDIAEGYSVSREKKESFPLTVTSAQKNPTAFYLCASSMGQLNQPQHFGDGTRLSIL.

CDR3 sequence (DNA): TGTGCCAGCGCCTCGGTTGGTGAAAAACTGTTTTTT. This gives the protein CASASVGEKLFF. V and J are TRBV6-1 and TRBJ1-4; D is ambiguous. Trimming pared 8 bases from V and 7 bases from J, leaving 11 bases between. The length of the CDR3 is 12 residues. Germline V lookup: CDR1 MNHNS, CDR2 SASEGT.

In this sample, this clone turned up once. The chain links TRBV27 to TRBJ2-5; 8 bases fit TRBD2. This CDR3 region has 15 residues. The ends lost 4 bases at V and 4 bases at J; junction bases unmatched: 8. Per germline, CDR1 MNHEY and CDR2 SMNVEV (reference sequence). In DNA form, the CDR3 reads TGTGCCAGCAGTTATCTGACGGGGGGGCGAGAGACCCAGTACTTC. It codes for CASSYLTGGRETQYF.

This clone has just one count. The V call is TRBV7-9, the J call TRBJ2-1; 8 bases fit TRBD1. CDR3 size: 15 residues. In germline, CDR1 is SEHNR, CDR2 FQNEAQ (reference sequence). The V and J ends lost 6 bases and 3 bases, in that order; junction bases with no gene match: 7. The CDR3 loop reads CASSLGQEFYNEQFF. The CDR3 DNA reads TGTGCCAGCAGTTTGGGACAGGAGTTCTACAATGAGCAGTTCTTC.

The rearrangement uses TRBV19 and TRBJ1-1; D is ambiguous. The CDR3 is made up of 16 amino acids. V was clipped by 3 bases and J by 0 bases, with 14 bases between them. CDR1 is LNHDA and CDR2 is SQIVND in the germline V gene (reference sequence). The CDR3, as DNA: TGTGCCAGTAGTATTGGGCCAGAGCTCATGAACACTGAAGCTTTCTTT. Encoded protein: CASSIGPELMNTEAFF.

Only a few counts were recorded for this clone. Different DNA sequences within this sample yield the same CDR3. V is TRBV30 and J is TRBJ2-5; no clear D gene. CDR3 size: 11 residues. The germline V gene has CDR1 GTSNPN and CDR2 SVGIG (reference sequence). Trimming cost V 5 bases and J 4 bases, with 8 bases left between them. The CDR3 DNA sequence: TGTGCCTGGGCTCTCAGAGAGACCCAGTACTTC. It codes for CAWALRETQYF.

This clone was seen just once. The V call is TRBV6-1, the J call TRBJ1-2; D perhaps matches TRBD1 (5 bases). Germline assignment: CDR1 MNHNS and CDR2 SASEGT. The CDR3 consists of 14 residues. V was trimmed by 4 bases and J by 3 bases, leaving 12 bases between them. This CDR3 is CASSGWGGDYGYTF. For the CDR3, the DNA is TGTGCCAGCAGTGGCTGGGGGGGGGACTATGGCTACACCTTC.

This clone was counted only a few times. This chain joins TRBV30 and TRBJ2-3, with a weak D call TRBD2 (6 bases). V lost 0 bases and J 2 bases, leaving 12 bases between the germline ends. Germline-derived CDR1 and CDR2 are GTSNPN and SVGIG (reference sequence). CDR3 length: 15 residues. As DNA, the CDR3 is TGTGCCTGGAGTGTAGGGGACTTCGTCACAGATACGCAGTATTTT. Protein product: CAWSVGDFVTDTQYF.

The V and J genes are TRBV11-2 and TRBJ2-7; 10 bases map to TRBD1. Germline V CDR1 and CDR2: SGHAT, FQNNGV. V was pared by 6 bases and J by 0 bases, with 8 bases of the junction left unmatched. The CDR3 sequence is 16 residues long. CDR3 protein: CASRSLRDRGSYEQYF. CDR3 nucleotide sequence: TGTGCCAGCAGATCGCTCCGGGACAGGGGCTCCTACGAGCAGTACTTC.

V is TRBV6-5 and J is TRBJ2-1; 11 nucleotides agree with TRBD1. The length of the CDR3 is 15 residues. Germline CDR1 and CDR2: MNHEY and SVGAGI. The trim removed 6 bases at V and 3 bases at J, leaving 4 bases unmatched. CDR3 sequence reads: CASRSDRGLYNEQFF. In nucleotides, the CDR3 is TGTGCCAGCAGGTCGGACAGGGGGCTCTACAATGAGCAGTTCTTC.

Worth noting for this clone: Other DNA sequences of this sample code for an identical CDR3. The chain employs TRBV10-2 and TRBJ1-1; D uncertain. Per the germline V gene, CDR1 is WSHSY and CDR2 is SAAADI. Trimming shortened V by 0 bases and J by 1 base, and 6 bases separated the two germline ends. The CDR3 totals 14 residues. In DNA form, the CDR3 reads TGCGCCAGCAGTGAGTCCGCGGAGAACACTGAAGCTTTCTTT. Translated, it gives CASSESAENTEAFF.

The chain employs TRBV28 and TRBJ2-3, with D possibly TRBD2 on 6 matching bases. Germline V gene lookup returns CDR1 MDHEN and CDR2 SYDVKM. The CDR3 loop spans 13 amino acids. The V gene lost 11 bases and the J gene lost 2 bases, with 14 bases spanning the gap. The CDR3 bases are TGTGCCTCCGGGAGCGGGTCCACAGATACGCAGTATTTT. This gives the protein CASGSGSTDTQYF.

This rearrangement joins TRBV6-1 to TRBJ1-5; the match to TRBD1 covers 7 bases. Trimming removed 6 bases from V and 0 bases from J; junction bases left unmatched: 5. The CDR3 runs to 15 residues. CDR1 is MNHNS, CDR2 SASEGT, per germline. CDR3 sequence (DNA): TGTGCCAGCAGCCGACAGGGAGATAGCAATCAGCCCCAGCATTTT. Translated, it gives CASSRQGDSNQPQHF.

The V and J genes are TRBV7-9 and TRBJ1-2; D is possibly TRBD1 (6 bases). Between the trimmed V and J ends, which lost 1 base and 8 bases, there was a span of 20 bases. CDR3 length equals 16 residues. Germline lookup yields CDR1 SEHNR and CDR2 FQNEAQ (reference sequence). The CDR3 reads CASSLGQAGQGQGYTF. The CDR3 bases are TGTGCCAGCAGCTTAGGTCAAGCTGGGCAGGGGCAAGGCTACACCTTC.

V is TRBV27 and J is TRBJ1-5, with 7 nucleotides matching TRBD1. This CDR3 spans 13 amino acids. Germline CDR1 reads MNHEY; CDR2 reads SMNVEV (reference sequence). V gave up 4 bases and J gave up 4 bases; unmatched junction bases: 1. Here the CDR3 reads CASSWDSNQPQHF. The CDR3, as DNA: TGTGCCAGCAGTTGGGACAGTAATCAGCCCCAGCATTTT.

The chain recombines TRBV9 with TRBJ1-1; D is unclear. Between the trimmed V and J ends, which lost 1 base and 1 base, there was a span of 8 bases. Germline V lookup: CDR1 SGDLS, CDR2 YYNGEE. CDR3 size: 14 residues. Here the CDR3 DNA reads TGTGCCAGCAGCGTAAAATCCCAGAACACTGAAGCTTTCTTT. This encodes CASSVKSQNTEAFF.

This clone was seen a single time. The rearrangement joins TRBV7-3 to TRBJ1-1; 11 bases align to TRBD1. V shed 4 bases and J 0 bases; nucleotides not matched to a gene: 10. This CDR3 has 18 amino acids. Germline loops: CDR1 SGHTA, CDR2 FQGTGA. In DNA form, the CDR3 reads TGTGCCAGCAGCTCGTACCCTCCGGGACAGGGGGTGAACACTGAAGCTTTCTTT. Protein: CASSSYPPGQGVNTEAFF. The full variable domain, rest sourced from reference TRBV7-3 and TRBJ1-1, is GAGVSQTPSNKVTEKGKYVELRCDPISGHTALYWYRQSLGQGPEFLIYFQGTGAADDSGLPNDRFFAVRPEGSVSTLKIQRTERGDSAVYLCASSSYPPGQGVNTEAFFGQGTRLTVV.

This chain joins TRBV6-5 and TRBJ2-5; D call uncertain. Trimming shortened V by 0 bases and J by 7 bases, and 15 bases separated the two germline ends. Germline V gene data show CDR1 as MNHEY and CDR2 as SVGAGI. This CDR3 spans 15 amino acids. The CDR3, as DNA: TGTGCCAGCAGTTACTCTGCCCAAATCCCGGGGACCCAGTACTTC. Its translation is CASSYSAQIPGTQYF.

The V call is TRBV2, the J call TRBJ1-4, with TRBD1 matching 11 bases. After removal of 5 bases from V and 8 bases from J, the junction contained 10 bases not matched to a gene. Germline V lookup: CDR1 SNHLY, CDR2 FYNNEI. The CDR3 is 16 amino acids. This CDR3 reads CASSTSPGQGGEKLFF. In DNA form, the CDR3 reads TGTGCCAGCAGTACATCCCCGGGACAGGGGGGAGAAAAACTGTTTTTT. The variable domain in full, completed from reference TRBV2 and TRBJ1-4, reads EPEVTQTPSHQVTQMGQEVILRCVPISNHLYFYWYRQILGQKVEFLVSFYNNEISEKSEIFDDQFSVERPDGSNFTLKIRSTKLEDSAMYFCASSTSPGQGGEKLFFGSGTQLSVL.

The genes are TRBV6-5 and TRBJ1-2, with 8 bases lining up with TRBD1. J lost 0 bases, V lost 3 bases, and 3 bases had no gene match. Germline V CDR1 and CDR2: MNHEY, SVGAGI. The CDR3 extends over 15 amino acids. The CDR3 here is CASSYGQGSNYGYTF. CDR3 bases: TGTGCCAGCAGTTATGGACAGGGCTCTAACTATGGCTACACCTTC.

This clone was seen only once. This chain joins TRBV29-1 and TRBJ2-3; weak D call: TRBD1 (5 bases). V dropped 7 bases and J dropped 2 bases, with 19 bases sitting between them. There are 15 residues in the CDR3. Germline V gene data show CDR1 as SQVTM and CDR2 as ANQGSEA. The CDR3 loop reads CSAFRGQGLTDTQYF. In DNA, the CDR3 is TGCAGCGCCTTCAGAGGTCAGGGCCTCACAGATACGCAGTATTTT.

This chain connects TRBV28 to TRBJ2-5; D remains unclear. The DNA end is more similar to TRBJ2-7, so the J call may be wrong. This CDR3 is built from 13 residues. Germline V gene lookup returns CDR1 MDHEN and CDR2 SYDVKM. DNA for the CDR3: TGTGCCAGCAGCCCGACGGTAAACTACGAGCAGTACTTC. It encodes CASSPTVNYEQYF.

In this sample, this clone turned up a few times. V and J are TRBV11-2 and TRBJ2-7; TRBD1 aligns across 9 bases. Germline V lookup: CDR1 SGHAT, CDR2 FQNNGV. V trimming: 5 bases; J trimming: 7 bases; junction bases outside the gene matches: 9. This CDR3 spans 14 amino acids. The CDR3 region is CASSPGTGTKEQYF. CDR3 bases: TGTGCCAGCAGCCCCGGGACAGGGACGAAGGAGCAGTACTTC.